The present TCR beta chain was sequenced within a study of blood T cell repertoires in COVID-19 (dated by TCRdb to the early 2020s). For the wider study: Samples from collaborators originated in the United States, Italy and Spain and spanned both the acute and convalescent phases of COVID-19. The prospective study material was composed of cDNA or gDNA derived from T cells, B-cell-depleted T cells, or PBMCs. Deeply sampled blood TCRbeta repertoires from subjects exposed to, actively infected with, or recovered from COVID-19 were included in the dataset. The repertoires were released in a freely available public database intended as a resource for research on the immune response to SARS-CoV-2. Samples came from the ongoing ImmuneRACE study (first 160 participants) plus 1,254 subjects from 6 global collaborators. Sample metadata almost always included a de-identified subject ID, COVID-19 status, age in years and sex. Where available, HLA class I and class II types were taken from metadata supplied by the sample provider and were not determined by assay-based typing. What the study reported, not specific to this receptor: Clinical and demographic metadata were provided uncurated, with the amount varying by source and participant.

The germline V gene supplies CDR1 LGHNA and CDR2 YNFKEQ. The CDR3, from cysteine to phenylalanine, totals 17 residues. Of the read, only the CDR3 DNA is kept; its 51 bases are in frame from base 1. V is shortened by 1 base, J by 0 bases, and the region joining them spans 13 bases. Each collaborating institution followed its own protocols to collect whole blood in K2EDTA tubes. For TCRbeta analysis, collaborators shipped samples in one of three forms: frozen whole blood, isolated PBMCs, or DNA extracted from either of those sample types. TCRbeta CDR3 regions were amplified from genomic DNA by means of the immunoSEQ Assay, a bias-controlled multiplex PCR. The original pipeline was this. The number of nucleated cells in each sample was estimated by amplification of reference gene primers within the assay. To quantify the absolute abundance of each unique TCRbeta CDR3 rearrangement, sequence reads were collapsed and filtered. Productive Simpson clonality was computed per sample as the square root of Simpson's diversity index over productive rearrangements. The source is immuneACCESS, and TCRdb retained only in-frame sequences with V and J called. Part of the clones is not carried over; for the studies checked, unresolved V genes explain less than half of this, and the remainder is unexplained. The DNA was the basis for D and trimming; V, J and clone size are from that table. Here the sample has 90,000 to 100,000 clones; approximately 80% occur a single time. Of the sample, roughly a tenth is held by the ten largest clones.

Worth noting for this clone: No cognate antigen has been identified for it. Per-nucleotide qualities are absent, and no much larger clonotype sits a single base away.

This TCR was sampled from a man between 65 and 85 years old with active or convalescent COVID-19. This receptor chain uses TRBV4-2 and TRBJ1-5; TRBD1 is a weak D gene call, 6 bases matching. The specimen was peripheral blood. The CDR3 region: CASSQGTAIDSNQPQHF. The bases read TGTGCCAGCAGCCAAGGGACAGCGATAGATAGCAATCAGCCCCAGCATTTT.